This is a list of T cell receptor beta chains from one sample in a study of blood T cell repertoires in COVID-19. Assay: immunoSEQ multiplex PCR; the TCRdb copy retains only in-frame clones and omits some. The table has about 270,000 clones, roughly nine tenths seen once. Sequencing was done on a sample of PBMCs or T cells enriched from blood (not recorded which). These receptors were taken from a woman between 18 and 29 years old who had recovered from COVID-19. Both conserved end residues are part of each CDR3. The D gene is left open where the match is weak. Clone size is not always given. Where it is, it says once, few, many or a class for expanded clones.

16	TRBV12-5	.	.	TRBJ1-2	TGTGCTAGTGGTTCCTACGTCCGACAGACCATCTATGGCTACACCTTC	CASGSYVRQTIYGYTF
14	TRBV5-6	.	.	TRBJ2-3	TGTGCCAGCAGCCTGGGAGCCCTCGGGGATACGCAGTATTTT	CASSLGALGDTQYF
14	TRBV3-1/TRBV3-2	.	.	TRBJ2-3	TGTGCCAGCAGCCAAGACGGGCTAGCCCATACGCAGTATTTT	CASSQDGLAHTQYF
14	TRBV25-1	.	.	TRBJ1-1	TGTGCCAGCAGTGAATCCGGCAGGGCCACTGAAGCTTTCTTT	CASSESGRATEAFF
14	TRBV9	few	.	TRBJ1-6	TGTGCCAGCAGCGTAGGATCAGTTTTCCCACCCCTCCACTTT	CASSVGSVFPPLHF
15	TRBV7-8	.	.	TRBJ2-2	TGTGCCAGCAGCACCGGGGGGCCAAGGGTCGGGGAGCTGTTTTTT	CASSTGGPRVGELFF
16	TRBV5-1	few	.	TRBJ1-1	TGCGCCAGCAGCTTGAACCCGACGGGGATGAACACTGAAGCTTTCTTT	CASSLNPTGMNTEAFF
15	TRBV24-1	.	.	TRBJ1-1	TGTGCCACCAGTGCCTCGGGACAAGTGAACACTGAAGCTTTCTTT	CATSASGQVNTEAFF
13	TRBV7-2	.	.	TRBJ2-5	TGTGCCAGCAGCTTAGGAGAGAAAGAGACCCAGTACTTC	CASSLGEKETQYF
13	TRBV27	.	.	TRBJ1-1	TGTGCCAGCAGATTGTTAGGGGACTCCGAAGCTTTCTTT	CASRLLGDSEAFF
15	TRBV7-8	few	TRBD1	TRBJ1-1	TGTGCCAGCAGCCGTAACGGGGACAGCGGATATGAAGCTTTCTTT	CASSRNGDSGYEAFF
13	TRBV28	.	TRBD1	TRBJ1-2	TGTGCCAGCAGTTTCGGGACAGGGGTTTTTCGGACCTTC	CASSFGTGVFRTF
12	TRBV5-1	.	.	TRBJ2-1	TGCGCCAGCAGCCCGACTAGTGATGAGCAGTTCTTC	CASSPTSDEQFF
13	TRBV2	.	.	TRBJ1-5	TGTGCCAGCAGCCCTCCCAGCAATCAGCCCCAGCATTTT	CASSPPSNQPQHF
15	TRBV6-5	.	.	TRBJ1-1	TGTGCCAGCAGTCCCCAAGACGACGGGGGCACTGAAGCTTTCTTT	CASSPQDDGGTEAFF
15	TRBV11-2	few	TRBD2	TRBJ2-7	TGTGCCAGCAGCCCCCAGCCTAGCGGGCAATACGAGCAGTACTTC	CASSPQPSGQYEQYF
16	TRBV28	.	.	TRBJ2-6	TGTGCCAGCAGTTTAGGCGGCGTCTCTGGGGCCAACGTCCTGACTTTC	CASSLGGVSGANVLTF
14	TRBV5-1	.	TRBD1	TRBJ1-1	TGCGCCAGCAGCGCCCAGGGGGCAGACACTGAAGCTTTCTTT	CASSAQGADTEAFF
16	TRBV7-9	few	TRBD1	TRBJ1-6	TGTGCCAGCAGCCCCAAAGGGGGCGCCGGTAATTCACCCCTCCACTTT	CASSPKGGAGNSPLHF
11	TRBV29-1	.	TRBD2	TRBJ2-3	TGCAGCGTGTGGACTAGGTTGGAGCAGTATTTT	CSVWTRLEQYF
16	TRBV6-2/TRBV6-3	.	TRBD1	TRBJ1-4	TGTGCCAGCAGCCCACGGACAGGGACGGAGGAAGAAAAACTGTTTTTT	CASSPRTGTEEEKLFF
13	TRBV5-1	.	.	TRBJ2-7	TGCGCCAGCAGCTTGGCAGGGTTCTACGAGCAGTACTTC	CASSLAGFYEQYF
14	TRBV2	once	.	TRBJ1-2	TGTGCCAGCAGTGACGTTCCCAATCCTGCGAGATACACCTTC	CASSDVPNPARYTF
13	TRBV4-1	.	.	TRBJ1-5	TGCGCCAGCAGCCAAGATCTGTTTCAGCCCCAGCATTTT	CASSQDLFQPQHF
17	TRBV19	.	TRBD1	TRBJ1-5	TGTGCCAGTAGTCCTGGACAGGCCGGATGGAGCAATCAGCCCCAGCATTTT	CASSPGQAGWSNQPQHF
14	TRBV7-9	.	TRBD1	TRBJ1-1	TGTGCCAGCAGCTTCAGGGGGATGAACACTGAAGCTTTCTTT	CASSFRGMNTEAFF
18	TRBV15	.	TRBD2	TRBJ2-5	TGTGCCACCAGCAGAGATCCTTCAGGGAGCGGGGGACAAGAGACCCAGTACTTC	CATSRDPSGSGGQETQYF
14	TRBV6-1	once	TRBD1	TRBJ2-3	TGTGCCAGCAGAACGAGACAGGGGACAGATACGCAGTATTTT	CASRTRQGTDTQYF
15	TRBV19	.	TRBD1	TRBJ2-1	TGTGCCAGTACCTCTCATTCGGGACAGATCAATGAGCAGTTCTTC	CASTSHSGQINEQFF
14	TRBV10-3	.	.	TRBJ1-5	TGTGCCATCCGCGGGGACGGGGACAATCAGCCCCAGCATTTT	CAIRGDGDNQPQHF
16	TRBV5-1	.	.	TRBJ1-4	TGCGCCAGCAGCTTCGGCGGGGGCCCAACTAATGAAAAACTGTTTTTT	CASSFGGGPTNEKLFF
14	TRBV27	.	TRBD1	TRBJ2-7	TGTGCCAGCAGTCTCAAGGGACAGGGGGGCGAGCAGTACTTC	CASSLKGQGGEQYF
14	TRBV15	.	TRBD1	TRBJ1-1	TGTGCCACCAGCGGACGGACAGGGGGCTCTGAAGCTTTCTTT	CATSGRTGGSEAFF
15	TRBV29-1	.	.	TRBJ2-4	TGCAGCGTTGAAGACAGGGGGGTGGGCAAAAACATTCAGTACTTC	CSVEDRGVGKNIQYF
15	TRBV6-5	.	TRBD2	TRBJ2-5	TGTGCCAGCAGTCCGGGACTAGCTTTTGGGGAGACCCAGTACTTC	CASSPGLAFGETQYF
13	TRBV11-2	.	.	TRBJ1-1	TGTGCCAGCAGCGGACAGCAGGGTACTGAAGCTTTCTTT	CASSGQQGTEAFF
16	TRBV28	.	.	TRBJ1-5	TGTGCCAGCAGTCCGACCATCGCGACAGGCGGTCAGCCCCAGCATTTT	CASSPTIATGGQPQHF
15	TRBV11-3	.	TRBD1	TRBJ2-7	TGTGCCAGCAGCGTCGGACAGGAGGCCTCCTACGAGCAGTACTTC	CASSVGQEASYEQYF
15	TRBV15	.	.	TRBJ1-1	TGTGCCACCAGCAGAGACCTAGGTAAAGAGGCTGAAGCTTTCTTT	CATSRDLGKEAEAFF
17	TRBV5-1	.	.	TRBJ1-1	TGCGCCAGCAGCTTGCTGAATGGCATCTCCGTGAACACTGAAGCTTTCTTT	CASSLLNGISVNTEAFF
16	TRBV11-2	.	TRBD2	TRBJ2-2	TGTGCCAGCAGATCTAGCGGGGGCCTCTACACCGGGGAGCTGTTTTTT	CASRSSGGLYTGELFF
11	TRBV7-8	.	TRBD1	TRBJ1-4	TGTGCCAGCAGCCAGGGGGAAAGTTTGTTTTTT	CASSQGESLFF
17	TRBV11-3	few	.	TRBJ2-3	TGTGCCAGCAGTTTAAGGGGGGGCCTCGAAAGCACAGATACGCAGTATTTT	CASSLRGGLESTDTQYF
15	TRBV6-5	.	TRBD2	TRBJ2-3	TGTGCCAGCAGGGGACTAGCGGGGGCCACAGATACGCAGTATTTT	CASRGLAGATDTQYF
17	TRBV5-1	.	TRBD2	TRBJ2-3	TGCGCCAGCAGCTTGAGTACAGCGGGGGGGCGGGTAGATACGCAGTATTTT	CASSLSTAGGRVDTQYF
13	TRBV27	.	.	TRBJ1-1	TGTGCCAGCAGTTTTAGCGGCAACACTGAAGCTTTCTTT	CASSFSGNTEAFF
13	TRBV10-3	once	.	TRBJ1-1	TGTGCCATCAGTGACCATGAGGGCACTGAAGCTTTCTTT	CAISDHEGTEAFF
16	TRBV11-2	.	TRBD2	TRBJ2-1	TGTGCCAGCAGCCTCGGTAGCGGGGGGCGAAACAATGAGCAGTTCTTC	CASSLGSGGRNNEQFF
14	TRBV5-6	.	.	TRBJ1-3	TGTGCCAGCAGCCCAAAGGGGTCCCTCCACACCATATATTTT	CASSPKGSLHTIYF
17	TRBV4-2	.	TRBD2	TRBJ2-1	TGTGCCAGCAGCCAAGGGTTGGCGCGGGGGGGCTACAATGAGCAGTTCTTC	CASSQGLARGGYNEQFF
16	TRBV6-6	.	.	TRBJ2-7	TGTGCCAGCAGTTACTCGAATCGGGGTTTCGTGGGCGAGCAGTACTTC	CASSYSNRGFVGEQYF
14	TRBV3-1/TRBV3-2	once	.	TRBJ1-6	TGTGCCAGCAGCAGACAGACCTATAATTCACCCCTCCACTTT	CASSRQTYNSPLHF
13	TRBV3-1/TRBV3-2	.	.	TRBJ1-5	TGTGCCAGCAGCCAAGACTTTAGTCAGCCCCAGCATTTT	CASSQDFSQPQHF
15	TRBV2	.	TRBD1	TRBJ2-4	TGTGCCAGCTTTAGAGACAGGGCGGCCAAAAACATTCAGTACTTC	CASFRDRAAKNIQYF